The 21 T cell receptor beta chains presented below share a single source sample, sequenced in a study of blood T cell repertoires in COVID-19. TCRdb's table, derived via immunoSEQ multiplex PCR, lists solely in-frame clones and lacks some. The sample consists of about 23,000 clones, roughly 84% of them appearing once. Sequenced sample: peripheral blood. These receptors were taken from a man aged 65 to 79 with acute or convalescent COVID-19.

The chain joins TRBV7-2 to TRBJ2-7; D may be TRBD2 (6 bases). With 3 bases removed from V and 7 bases from J, the gap between germline ends came to 13 bases. The CDR3 contains 13 residues. The germline V gene has CDR1 SGHTA and CDR2 FQGNSA. DNA of the CDR3: TGTGCCAGCAGCTTGGGGGGAAGTCTGGAGCAGTACTTC. Residues: CASSLGGSLEQYF.

The chain couples TRBV28 to TRBJ2-1; 9 bases line up with TRBD1. The CDR3 is 12 amino acids. Germline V gene lookup returns CDR1 MDHEN and CDR2 SYDVKM. V shed 6 bases and J 14 bases; nucleotides not matched to a gene: 8. The CDR3 spells CASSHSRQGEFF. The CDR3 DNA reads TGTGCCAGCAGCCATTCTCGACAGGGGGAGTTCTTC.

The chain employs TRBV12-3 or TRBV12-4 and TRBJ2-3, with 8 bases lining up with TRBD2. After removal of 8 bases from V and 4 bases from J, the junction contained 5 bases not matched to a gene. The CDR3 sequence is 13 residues long. CDR3 sequence reads: CASQREWADTQYF. Written as DNA, the CDR3 is TGTGCCAGCCAGCGGGAGTGGGCAGATACGCAGTATTTT.

This clone was counted only a few times. This sequence joins TRBV20-1 and TRBJ2-7, with 7 bases that match TRBD1. This CDR3 comprises 12 residues. Germline V lookup: CDR1 DFQATT, CDR2 SNEGSKA (reference sequence). J was trimmed by 6 bases and V by 3 bases; bases with no gene match: 5. Written as DNA, the CDR3 is TGCAGTGCTAGTTTTAACAGGGGCGAGCAGTACTTC. This sequence encodes CSASFNRGEQYF.

The rearrangement uses TRBV6-5 and TRBJ2-2; TRBD2 aligns across 11 bases. The CDR3 sequence is 15 residues long. The V and J ends lost 6 bases and 4 bases, in that order; junction bases with no gene match: 4. Germline V lookup: CDR1 MNHEY, CDR2 SVGAGI. CDR3 nucleotides: TGTGCCAGCAGCGGAACTAGCGGGAGCACCGGGGAGCTGTTTTTT. Protein product: CASSGTSGSTGELFF.

The genes are TRBV6-5 and TRBJ1-6; no firm D call. Germline assignment: CDR1 MNHEY and CDR2 SVGAGI. V lost 6 bases, J lost 10 bases, and 13 bases lay in between. The CDR3 is made up of 13 amino acids. In DNA, the CDR3 is TGTGCCAGCAGCCGCATGCGTGCATCACCCCTCCACTTT. Its protein is CASSRMRASPLHF.

This chain joins TRBV18 and TRBJ2-5; unclear D gene. V was cut by 2 bases and J by 2 bases, with 12 bases left in between. The CDR3 runs to 15 residues. Per germline, CDR1 KGHSH and CDR2 LQKENI. CDR3 region: CASSPSDLLQETQYF. The DNA for the CDR3 is TGTGCCAGCTCACCAAGTGACCTACTACAAGAGACCCAGTACTTC.

The rearrangement uses TRBV6-5 and TRBJ1-3; possible D gene TRBD1, 6 bases. The CDR3 runs to 13 residues. The germline CDR1 and CDR2 sequences are MNHEY and SVGAGI. V lost 6 bases and J 4 bases, leaving 10 bases between the germline ends. Here the CDR3 reads CASRTGSGNTIYF. The CDR3 DNA is TGTGCCAGCAGAACAGGGAGCGGAAACACCATATATTTT.

The rearrangement joins TRBV7-8 to TRBJ2-5; 9 nucleotides align to TRBD2. CDR1 and CDR2 (germline): SGHVS, FQNEAQ. The CDR3 is made up of 17 amino acids. V was pared by 3 bases and J by 0 bases, with 8 bases of the junction left unmatched. This chain's CDR3 is CASSFSIAGAYQETQYF. DNA of the CDR3: TGTGCCAGCAGCTTTTCGATAGCGGGGGCGTACCAAGAGACCCAGTACTTC. The variable domain in full, with the rest retrieved from reference TRBV7-8 and TRBJ2-5, is GAGVSQSPRYKVAKRGQDVALRCDPISGHVSLFWYQQALGQGPEFLTYFQNEAQLDKSGLPSDRFFAERPEGSVSTLKIQRTQQEDSAVYLCASSFSIAGAYQETQYFGPGTRLLVL.

The chain carries TRBV29-1 and TRBJ1-2; D unresolved. V was clipped by 7 bases and J by 3 bases, with 9 bases between them. CDR3 length: 11 amino acids. Germline V lookup: CDR1 SQVTM, CDR2 ANQGSEA. CDR3 DNA sequence: TGCAGCGGCGGGAGCTACTATGGCTACACCTTC. It encodes CSGGSYYGYTF.

This clone was seen only a few times. The chain employs TRBV3-1 (or the pseudogene TRBV3-2) and TRBJ1-2, with D perhaps matching TRBD1 (5 bases). The ends were cut back, 0 bases at V and 5 bases at J, with 10 bases in the middle. CDR1 and CDR2 (germline): LGHDT, YNNKEL (reference sequence). The CDR3 contains 14 residues. CDR3 coding DNA: TGTGCCAGCAGCCAAGATAACGGGGGATATGGCTACACCTTC. Residues: CASSQDNGGYGYTF.

V and J are TRBV19 and TRBJ1-1; D possibly corresponds to TRBD1 (6 bases). This CDR3 has 14 amino acids. Trimming left V 5 bases short and J 0 bases short, with 10 bases between. CDR1 is LNHDA and CDR2 is SQIVND in the germline V gene (reference sequence). This CDR3 reads CASSLRGMNTEAFF. CDR3 DNA: TGTGCCAGTAGTCTCAGGGGAATGAACACTGAAGCTTTCTTT.

The V gene is TRBV7-7, the J gene TRBJ2-5; TRBD2 aligns across 9 bases. This CDR3 comprises 15 residues. CDR1 and CDR2 from the germline V gene are SSHAT and FNYEAQ (reference sequence). Trimming removed 1 base from V and 5 bases from J; junction bases left unmatched: 5. The CDR3 region has the DNA TGTGCCAGCAGCTTAGTTGCGGGGGGGGTCGAGACCCAGTACTTC. Its translation: CASSLVAGGVETQYF.

The genes are TRBV24-1 and TRBJ2-3; no clear D. The germline gives CDR1 KGHDR, CDR2 SFDVKD. The CDR3 has 14 amino acids. V was shortened by 7 bases and J by 7 bases, with 17 bases between the two germline ends. Here the CDR3 DNA reads TGTGCCACCAGCCTGACTCGGTTGTGGAATACGCAGTATTTT. Its protein product is CATSLTRLWNTQYF.

V is TRBV6-1 and J is TRBJ1-1; D unclear. V was clipped by 0 bases and J by 4 bases, with 9 bases between them. CDR1 and CDR2 from the germline V gene are MNHNS and SASEGT. This CDR3 is built from 14 residues. The CDR3 bases are TGTGCCAGCAGTGAAGCTTCGGTGAGCACTGAAGCTTTCTTT. Translation gives CASSEASVSTEAFF.

This clone was found once. This chain connects TRBV5-1 to TRBJ2-7, with 12 bases fitting TRBD2. The CDR3 sequence is 13 residues long. Per germline, CDR1 SGHRS and CDR2 YFSETQ. The ends lost 7 bases at V and 2 bases at J; junction bases unmatched: 1. The CDR3 loop reads CASRLAGAYEQYF. The CDR3 nucleotides read TGCGCCAGCCGACTAGCGGGGGCCTACGAGCAGTACTTC.

The chain is built from TRBV19 and TRBJ2-1, with D possibly being TRBD1 (5 bases). V was shortened by 4 bases and J by 6 bases, with 7 bases between the two germline ends. This CDR3 region has 12 residues. Looked up from germline, CDR1 is LNHDA and CDR2 is SQIVND (reference sequence). For the CDR3, the DNA is TGTGCCAGTAGTAGCACAGGCAATGAGCAGTTCTTC. Residues: CASSSTGNEQFF.

This rearrangement joins TRBV5-6 to TRBJ2-1, with D perhaps matching TRBD1 (7 bases). The CDR3 is made up of 15 amino acids. Germline CDR1 reads SGHDT; CDR2 reads YYEEEE. Between the trimmed V and J ends, which lost 3 bases and 8 bases, there was a span of 18 bases. This chain's CDR3 is CASSSPRGTEHEQFF. The CDR3 bases are TGTGCCAGCAGCTCGCCGCGCGGGACAGAACATGAGCAGTTCTTC.

J is TRBJ1-1 and V is TRBV6-5; tentatively, D is TRBD1 (5 bases). V lost 4 bases to trimming and J lost 2 bases, with 8 bases between them. This CDR3 is built from 13 residues. From germline, CDR1 is MNHEY and CDR2 SVGAGI. DNA of the CDR3: TGTGCCAGCAGTTCACAGGATAACACTGAAGCTTTCTTT. Its protein product is CASSSQDNTEAFF.

This chain joins TRBV10-3 and TRBJ1-1; D gene unclear. The V gene lost 2 bases and the J gene lost 5 bases, with 12 bases spanning the gap. The CDR3 covers 14 residues. From germline, CDR1 is ENHRY and CDR2 SYGVKD. For the CDR3, the DNA is TGTGCCATCAGTGAGCCGGGTTTGAGGACTGAAGCTTTCTTT. Protein product: CAISEPGLRTEAFF.

The chain carries TRBV4-3 and TRBJ1-1, with 7 bases aligning to TRBD1. CDR3 size: 15 residues. CDR1 is LGHNA and CDR2 is YSLEER in the germline V gene. V shed 3 bases and J 6 bases; nucleotides not matched to a gene: 10. The CDR3 sequence is CASSQATGDRAEAFF. The CDR3 bases are TGCGCCAGCAGCCAGGCAACAGGGGATAGGGCTGAAGCTTTCTTT.